This is a list of T cell receptor beta chains from one sample in a study of shared clonotypes between healthy human individuals. The assay was immunoSEQ multiplex PCR, and TCRdb's table has in-frame clones only and misses some. Here the sample spans about 2.4 million clones, 80% to 95% being singletons. Sequencing was carried out using naive CD4+ T cells from PBMCs. These TCRs come from a young man in good health. Some clones in this sample may be carry-over from other donors' samples. Both conserved end residues are part of each CDR3. D genes are given only for firm matches. Clone size is stated in some rows and not others, as once, few, many or a class when expanded.

size,D,V,J,CDR3,DNA
-,-,TRBV6-5,TRBJ2-2,CAAAEGGTTGELFF,TGTGCCGCGGCGGAGGGGGGGACAACCGGGGAGCTGTTTTTT
-,-,TRBV6-5,TRBJ2-7,CASSHLDSYEQYF,TGTGCCAGCAGTCATCTGGACTCCTACGAGCAGTACTTC
once,-,TRBV28,TRBJ2-7,CASNGNYPHEQYF,TGTGCCAGCAATGGCAACTATCCCCACGAGCAGTACTTC
-,TRBD1,TRBV4-1,TRBJ2-3,CASSRGQDTDTQYF,TGCGCCAGCAGCCGAGGACAGGACACAGATACGCAGTATTTT
-,TRBD1,TRBV5-1,TRBJ2-3,CASSPWTGGEEDTQYF,TGCGCCAGCAGCCCCTGGACAGGGGGAGAAGAAGATACGCAGTATTTT
-,TRBD1,TRBV6-1,TRBJ2-6,CASSEVGTVDSGANVLTF,TGTGCCAGCAGTGAAGTCGGGACAGTTGACTCTGGGGCCAACGTCCTGACTTTC
-,TRBD1,TRBV28,TRBJ2-7,CASSGQGGLVYEQYF,TGTGCCAGCAGTGGACAGGGGGGACTTGTCTACGAGCAGTACTTC
-,TRBD1,TRBV7-2,TRBJ1-2,CASSYTLQGSVAGYTF,TGTGCCAGCAGCTACACCTTACAGGGGTCCGTGGCTGGCTACACCTTC
-,TRBD2,TRBV5-1,TRBJ2-2,CASSTRTSGNTGELFF,TGCGCCAGCAGCACCCGGACTAGCGGAAACACCGGGGAGCTGTTTTTT
few,-,TRBV15,TRBJ2-6,CATGISGANVLTF,TGTGCCACCGGGATCTCTGGGGCCAACGTCCTGACTTTC
-,-,TRBV7-2,TRBJ1-6,CASGRENNSPLHF,TGTGCCAGCGGAAGGGAGAATAATTCACCCCTCCACTTT
-,-,TRBV7-8,TRBJ1-2,CASSLTTRNYGYTF,TGTGCCAGCAGCCTTACGACACGGAACTATGGCTACACCTTC
once,-,TRBV6-5,TRBJ1-5,CASSRDRNTNQPQHF,TGTGCCAGCAGTCGCGACAGGAATACGAATCAGCCCCAGCATTTT
-,-,TRBV19,TRBJ2-5,CASSIPGQETQYF,TGTGCCAGTAGTATACCAGGTCAAGAGACCCAGTACTTC
-,TRBD1,TRBV7-9,TRBJ1-4,CASSTGTGFNEKLFF,TGTGCCAGCAGCACGGGGACAGGTTTTAATGAAAAACTGTTTTTT
-,TRBD1,TRBV5-4,TRBJ2-1,CASSPGQDFYNEQFF,TGTGCCAGCAGCCCGGGACAGGACTTTTACAATGAGCAGTTCTTC
once,-,TRBV5-4,TRBJ1-1,CASSSYDGRYTEAFF,TGTGCCAGCAGCTCATATGATGGCAGGTACACTGAAGCTTTCTTT
-,-,TRBV7-2,TRBJ2-5,CASSLGTETQYF,TGTGCCAGCAGCTTAGGGACGGAGACCCAGTACTTC
-,-,TRBV19,TRBJ2-3,CASSIWFVSGSDTQYF,TGTGCCAGTAGTATTTGGTTTGTTAGTGGGAGTGATACGCAGTATTTT
-,-,TRBV7-9,TRBJ1-1,CASSLAWGRSTEAFF,TGTGCCAGCAGCTTAGCTTGGGGGAGGAGCACTGAAGCTTTCTTT
-,TRBD1,TRBV28,TRBJ1-2,CASSPVKPGQGSYGYTF,TGTGCCAGCAGTCCAGTTAAACCGGGACAGGGGAGCTATGGCTACACCTTC
-,-,TRBV19,TRBJ1-3,CASSISGRILYF,TGTGCCAGTAGTATTTCGGGACGTATCTTATATTTT